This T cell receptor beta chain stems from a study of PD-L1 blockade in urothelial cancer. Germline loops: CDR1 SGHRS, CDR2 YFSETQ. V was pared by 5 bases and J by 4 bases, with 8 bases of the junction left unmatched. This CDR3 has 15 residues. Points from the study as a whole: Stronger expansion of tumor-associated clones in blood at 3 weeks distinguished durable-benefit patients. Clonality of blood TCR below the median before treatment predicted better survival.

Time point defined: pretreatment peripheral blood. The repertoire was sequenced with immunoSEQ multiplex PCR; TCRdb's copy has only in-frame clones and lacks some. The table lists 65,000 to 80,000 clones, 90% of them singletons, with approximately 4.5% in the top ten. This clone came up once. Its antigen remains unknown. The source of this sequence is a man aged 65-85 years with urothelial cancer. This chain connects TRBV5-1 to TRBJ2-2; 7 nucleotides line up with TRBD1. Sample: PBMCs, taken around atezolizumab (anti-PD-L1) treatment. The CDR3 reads CASSEGAGPTGELFF. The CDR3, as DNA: TGCGCCAGCAGTGAGGGGGCAGGGCCCACCGGGGAGCTGTTTTTT.